This T cell receptor beta chain is drawn from a study of shared clonotypes between healthy human individuals. V lost 0 bases and J 5 bases, leaving 9 bases between the germline ends. Germline assignment: CDR1 SGDLS and CDR2 YYNGEE. The CDR3 has 14 amino acids. Some clones are missing from TCRdb's copy, which holds only in-frame ones; the method was immunoSEQ multiplex PCR. The sample consists of about 480,000 clones, roughly 78% of them appearing once. The J gene is TRBJ1-5, the V gene TRBV9, with D perhaps matching TRBD1 (6 bases). The specimen sequenced was PBMCs. The clonotype originates from a woman aged 35 to 49 in good health. Some clones in this sample may be carry-over from other donors' samples. CDR3 sequence reads: CASSVAGGDQPQHF. CDR3 DNA: TGTGCCAGCAGCGTAGCTGGGGGCGATCAGCCCCAGCATTTT.